This T cell receptor beta chain was captured by sequencing in a study of T cells in localized non-small cell lung cancer. Study-level results: Uninvolved adjacent lung, not tumor, had the highest T cell clonality. Greater T cell density in blood accompanied longer overall survival. A single tumor region was sequenced, leaving heterogeneity possible. A median of 57 clones ranked among the top 100 in tumor appeared in adjacent lung.

On this clone itself: Its antigen remains unknown.

Clones were sequenced by immunoSEQ multiplex PCR, and TCRdb holds only the in-frame ones, with some missing. The sample carries around 83,000 clones, 80% recorded once. The CDR3 has 16 residues. The germline V gene encodes CDR1 SGHNT and CDR2 YENEEA. The V end lost 1 base, the J end lost 1 base, and 13 bases lay between the germline ends. Sequencing was performed on PBMCs, taken before any cancer treatment. The rearrangement joins TRBV11-3 to TRBJ1-1; D call uncertain. The sequence came from a man aged 35 to 70 with stage II squamous cell lung carcinoma. The CDR3 is CASSLVDKGTNTEAFF. The CDR3, as DNA: TGTGCCAGCAGCTTAGTGGATAAGGGAACGAACACTGAAGCTTTCTTT.